This T cell receptor beta chain is drawn from a study of blood T cell repertoires in COVID-19. Study in general: Acute-phase and convalescent COVID-19 samples originated in the United States, Italy and Spain. Sources were T cells, B-cell-depleted T cells, or PBMCs; the material itself was cDNA or gDNA.

TCRdb's copy holds only in-frame clones and misses some; the assay was immunoSEQ multiplex PCR. Of about 160,000 clones listed, 88% were seen once; the top ten hold 6% to 8.5%. Per germline, CDR1 MGHDK and CDR2 SYGVNS. After removal of 4 bases from V and 14 bases from J, the junction contained 7 bases not matched to a gene. The CDR3 runs 12 residues. Recruits, aged about 18 to 100 years, lived in 24 US areas. The sample comprised PBMCs or T cells enriched from blood (not recorded which). J is TRBJ1-4 and V is TRBV25-1; 7 bases align to TRBD1. The clonotype comes from a woman in her 50s who had recovered from COVID-19. Here the CDR3 DNA reads TGTGCCAGCAGTGGTGCCCCGGGACAGCTGTTTTTT. It encodes CASSGAPGQLFF.